This T cell receptor (beta chain) was recorded in a study of shared clonotypes between healthy human individuals. This table comes from immunoSEQ multiplex PCR, and its TCRdb copy is limited to in-frame clones, with some not included. This table holds about 2 million clones, roughly 94% found once. This clonotype was sampled from a man between 18 and 35 years old in good health. Source material: naive CD4+ T cells sorted from blood. Sample subset: CD45RA+ positively selected.

Here the CDR3 DNA reads TGTGCCAGCAGCCCTGGGGACGGGGGGGCACTCTACGAGCAGTACTTC. Encoded protein: CASSPGDGGALYEQYF. This chain joins TRBV6-6 and TRBJ2-7; 8 nucleotides match TRBD2. The CDR3 totals 16 residues. V shed 6 bases, J shed 3 bases, and the junction held 13 bases outside the gene matches. The germline V gene has CDR1 MNHNY and CDR2 SVGAGI (reference sequence).